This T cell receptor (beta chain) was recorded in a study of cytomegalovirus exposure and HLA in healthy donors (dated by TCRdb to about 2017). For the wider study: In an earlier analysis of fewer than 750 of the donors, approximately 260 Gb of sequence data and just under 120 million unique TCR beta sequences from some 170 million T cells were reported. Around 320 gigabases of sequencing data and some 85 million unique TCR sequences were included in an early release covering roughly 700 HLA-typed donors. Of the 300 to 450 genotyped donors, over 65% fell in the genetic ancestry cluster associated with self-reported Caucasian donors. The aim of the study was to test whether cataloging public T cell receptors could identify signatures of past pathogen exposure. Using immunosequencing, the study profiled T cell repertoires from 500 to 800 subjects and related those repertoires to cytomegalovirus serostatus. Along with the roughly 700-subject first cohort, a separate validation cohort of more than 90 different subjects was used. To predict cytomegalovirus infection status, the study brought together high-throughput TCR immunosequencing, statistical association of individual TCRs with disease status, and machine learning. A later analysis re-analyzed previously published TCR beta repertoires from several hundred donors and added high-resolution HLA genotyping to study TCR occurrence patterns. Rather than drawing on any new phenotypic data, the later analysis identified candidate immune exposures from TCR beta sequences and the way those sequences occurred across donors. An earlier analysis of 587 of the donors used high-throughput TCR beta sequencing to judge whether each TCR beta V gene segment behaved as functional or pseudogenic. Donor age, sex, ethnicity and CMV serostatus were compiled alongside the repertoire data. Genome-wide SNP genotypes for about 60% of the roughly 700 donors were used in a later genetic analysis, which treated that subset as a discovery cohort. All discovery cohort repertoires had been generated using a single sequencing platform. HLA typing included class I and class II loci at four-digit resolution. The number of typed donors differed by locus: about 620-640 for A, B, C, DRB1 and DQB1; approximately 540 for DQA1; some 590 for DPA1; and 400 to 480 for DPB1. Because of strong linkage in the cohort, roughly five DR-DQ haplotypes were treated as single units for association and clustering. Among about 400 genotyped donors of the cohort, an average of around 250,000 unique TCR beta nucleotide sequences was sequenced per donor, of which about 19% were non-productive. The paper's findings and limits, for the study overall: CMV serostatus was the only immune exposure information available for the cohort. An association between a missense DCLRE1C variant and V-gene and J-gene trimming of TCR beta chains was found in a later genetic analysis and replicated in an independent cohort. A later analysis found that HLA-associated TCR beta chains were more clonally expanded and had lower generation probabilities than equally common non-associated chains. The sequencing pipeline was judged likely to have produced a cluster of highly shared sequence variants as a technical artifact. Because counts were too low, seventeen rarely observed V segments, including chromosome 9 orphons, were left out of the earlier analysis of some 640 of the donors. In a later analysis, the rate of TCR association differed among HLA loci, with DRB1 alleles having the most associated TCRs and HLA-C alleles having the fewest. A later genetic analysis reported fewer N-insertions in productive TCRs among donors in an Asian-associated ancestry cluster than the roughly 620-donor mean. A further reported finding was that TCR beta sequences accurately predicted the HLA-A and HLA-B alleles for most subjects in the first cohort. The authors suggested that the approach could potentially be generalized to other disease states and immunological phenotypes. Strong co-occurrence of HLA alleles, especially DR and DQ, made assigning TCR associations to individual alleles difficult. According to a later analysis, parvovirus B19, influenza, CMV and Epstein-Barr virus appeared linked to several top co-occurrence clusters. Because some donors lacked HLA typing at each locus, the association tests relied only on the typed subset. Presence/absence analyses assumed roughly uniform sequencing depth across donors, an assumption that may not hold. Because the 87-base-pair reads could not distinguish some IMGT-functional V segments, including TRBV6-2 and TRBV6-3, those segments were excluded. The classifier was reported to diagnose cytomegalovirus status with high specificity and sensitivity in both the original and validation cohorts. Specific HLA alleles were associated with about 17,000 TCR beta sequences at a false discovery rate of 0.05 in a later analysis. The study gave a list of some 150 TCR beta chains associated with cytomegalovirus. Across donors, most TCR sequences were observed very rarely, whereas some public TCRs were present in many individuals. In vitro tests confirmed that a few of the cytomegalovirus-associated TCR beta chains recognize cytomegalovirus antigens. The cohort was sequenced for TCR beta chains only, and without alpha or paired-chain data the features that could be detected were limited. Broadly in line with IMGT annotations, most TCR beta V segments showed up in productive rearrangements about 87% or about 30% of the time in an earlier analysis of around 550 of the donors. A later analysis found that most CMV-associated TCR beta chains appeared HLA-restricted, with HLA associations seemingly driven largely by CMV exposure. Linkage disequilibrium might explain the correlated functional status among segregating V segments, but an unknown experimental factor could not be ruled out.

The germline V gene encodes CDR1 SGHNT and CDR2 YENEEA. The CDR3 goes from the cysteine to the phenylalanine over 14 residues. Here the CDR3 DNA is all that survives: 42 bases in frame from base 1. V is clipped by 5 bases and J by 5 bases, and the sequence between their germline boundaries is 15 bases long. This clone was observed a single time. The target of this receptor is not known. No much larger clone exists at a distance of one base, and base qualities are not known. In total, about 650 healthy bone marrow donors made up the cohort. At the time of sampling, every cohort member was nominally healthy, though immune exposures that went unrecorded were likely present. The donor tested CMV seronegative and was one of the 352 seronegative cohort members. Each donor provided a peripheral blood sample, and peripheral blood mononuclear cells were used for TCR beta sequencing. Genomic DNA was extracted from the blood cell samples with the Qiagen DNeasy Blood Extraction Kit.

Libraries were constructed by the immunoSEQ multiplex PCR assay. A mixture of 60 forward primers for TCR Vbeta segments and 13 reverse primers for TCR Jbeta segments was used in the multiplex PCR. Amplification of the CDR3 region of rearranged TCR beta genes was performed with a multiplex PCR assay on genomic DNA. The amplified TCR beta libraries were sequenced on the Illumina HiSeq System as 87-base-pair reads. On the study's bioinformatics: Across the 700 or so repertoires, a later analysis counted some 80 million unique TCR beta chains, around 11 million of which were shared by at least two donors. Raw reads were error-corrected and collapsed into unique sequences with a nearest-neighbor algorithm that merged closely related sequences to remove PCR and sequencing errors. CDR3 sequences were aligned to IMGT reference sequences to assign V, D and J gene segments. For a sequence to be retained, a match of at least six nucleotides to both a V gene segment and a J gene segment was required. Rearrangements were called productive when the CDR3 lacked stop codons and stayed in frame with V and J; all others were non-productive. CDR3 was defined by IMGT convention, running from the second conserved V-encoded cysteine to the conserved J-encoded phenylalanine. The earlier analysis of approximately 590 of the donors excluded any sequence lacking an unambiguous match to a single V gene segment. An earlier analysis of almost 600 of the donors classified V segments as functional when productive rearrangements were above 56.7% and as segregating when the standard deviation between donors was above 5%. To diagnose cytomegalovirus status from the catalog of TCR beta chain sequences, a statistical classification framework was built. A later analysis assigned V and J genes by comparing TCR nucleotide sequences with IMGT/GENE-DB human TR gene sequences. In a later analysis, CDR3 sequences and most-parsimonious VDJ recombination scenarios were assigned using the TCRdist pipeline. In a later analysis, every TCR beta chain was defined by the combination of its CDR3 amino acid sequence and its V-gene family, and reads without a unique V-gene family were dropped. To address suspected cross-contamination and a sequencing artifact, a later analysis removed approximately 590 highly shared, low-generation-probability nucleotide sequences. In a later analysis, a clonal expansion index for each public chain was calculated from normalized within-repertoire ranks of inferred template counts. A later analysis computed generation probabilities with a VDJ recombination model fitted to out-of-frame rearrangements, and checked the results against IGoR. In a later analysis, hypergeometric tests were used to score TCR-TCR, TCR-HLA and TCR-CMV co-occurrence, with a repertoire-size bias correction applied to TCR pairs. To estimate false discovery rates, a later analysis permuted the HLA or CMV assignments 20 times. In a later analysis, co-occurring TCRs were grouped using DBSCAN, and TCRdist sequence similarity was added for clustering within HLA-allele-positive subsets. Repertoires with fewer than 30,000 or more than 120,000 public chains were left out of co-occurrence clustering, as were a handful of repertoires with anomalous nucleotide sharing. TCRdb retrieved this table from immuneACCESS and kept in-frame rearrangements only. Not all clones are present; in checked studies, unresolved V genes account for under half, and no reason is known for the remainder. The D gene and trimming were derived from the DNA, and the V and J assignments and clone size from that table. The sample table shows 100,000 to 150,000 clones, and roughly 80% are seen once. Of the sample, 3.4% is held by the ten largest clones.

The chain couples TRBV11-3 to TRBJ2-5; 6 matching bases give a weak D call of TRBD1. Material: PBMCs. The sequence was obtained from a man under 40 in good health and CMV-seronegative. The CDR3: CASSIQGGEETQYF. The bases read TGTGCCAGCAGCATACAGGGTGGGGAGGAGACCCAGTACTTC.